Listed here are 14 T cell receptor beta chains from one sample, sequenced in a study of T-cell reconstitution after alpha-beta-depleted transplantation in children. Preparing the TCRbeta library involved the use of unique molecular identifiers. TCRdb re-derived calls from the PCR reads in MiXCR, one entry per CDR3 protein. The sample yields a few hundred thousand distinct CDR3 sequences, around 12% seen once. The sequencing used PBMCs from the stem cell graft donor, collected from the stem cell graft. The receptors derive from a human donor who donated a stem cell graft to a child with combined immunodeficiency.

This clonotype was counted many times. The chain couples TRBV6-5 to TRBJ1-2; 8 bases line up with TRBD1. Losses at the gene ends were 4 bases for V and 4 bases for J; bases not matched to a gene: 5. This CDR3 region has 14 residues. Germline-derived CDR1 and CDR2 are MNHEY and SVGAGI. The CDR3 DNA sequence: TGTGCCAGCAGTTCGACAGGGGAGGGCTATGGCTACACCTTC. Its translation is CASSSTGEGYGYTF.

The J gene is TRBJ1-2, the V gene TRBV5-1; 7 nucleotides line up with TRBD1. CDR1 is SGHRS and CDR2 is YFSETQ in the germline V gene. Unmatched junction bases numbered 5, after V lost 4 bases and J lost 2 bases. The CDR3 length is 14 residues. CDR3 residues: CASSGGQPNYGYTF. CDR3 DNA: TGCGCCAGCAGCGGGGGACAGCCGAACTATGGCTACACCTTC.

This clonotype was seen many times. V gene TRBV9 combines with J gene TRBJ2-5, with 7 nucleotides matching TRBD1. The CDR3 covers 14 residues. Germline lookup yields CDR1 SGDLS and CDR2 YYNGEE. After removal of 2 bases from V and 1 base from J, the junction contained 2 bases not matched to a gene. CDR3 sequence reads: CASSVWDSQETQYF. CDR3 nucleotides: TGTGCCAGCAGCGTTTGGGACAGCCAAGAGACCCAGTACTTC.

The V and J genes are TRBV4-2 and TRBJ2-5; D not certain. Per germline, CDR1 LGHNA and CDR2 YNFKEQ. The CDR3 covers 18 residues. Trimming took 1 base from V and 1 from J, leaving 19 bases between them. CDR3 in amino acids: CASSQVPSEVVSQETQYF. The CDR3 DNA reads as TGTGCCAGCAGCCAAGTGCCTTCCGAGGTAGTGAGCCAAGAGACCCAGTACTTC.

This clonotype was observed a handful of times. This chain links TRBV7-2 with TRBJ2-3; possible D gene TRBD2, 7 bases. The germline gives CDR1 SGHTA, CDR2 FQGNSA. The germline V and J ends were trimmed by 5 bases and 0 bases, with 18 bases remaining between them. The CDR3 extends over 17 amino acids. The CDR3: CASSGRWGGTSTDTQYF. CDR3 in DNA: TGTGCCAGCAGCGGGAGATGGGGGGGCACTAGCACAGATACGCAGTATTTT.

A few counts support this clonotype. The V gene is TRBV9, the J gene TRBJ2-3, with 13 bases fitting TRBD2. V lost 3 bases to trimming and J lost 2 bases; unmatched junction nucleotides: 15. This CDR3 has 20 amino acids. Germline V gives CDR1 SGDLS, CDR2 YYNGEE. The CDR3 sequence is CASSDGIGTSGAGSTDTQYF. The CDR3 nucleotides are TGTGCCAGCAGCGATGGGATTGGGACTAGCGGGGCGGGATCCACAGATACGCAGTATTTT.

The chain links TRBV25-1 to TRBJ2-3, with 8 bases fitting TRBD1. Germline-derived CDR1 and CDR2 are MGHDK and SYGVNS. Trimming took 1 base from V and 4 from J; bases not matched to a gene: 10. The CDR3 runs 17 residues. For the CDR3, the DNA is TGTGCCAGCAGTGAATTCAGGGGGCAGGGGATGGCAGATACGCAGTATTTT. Encoded protein: CASSEFRGQGMADTQYF.

This rearrangement joins TRBV7-3 to TRBJ2-1; 9 nucleotides match TRBD2. CDR1 is SGHTA, CDR2 FQGTGA, per germline. This CDR3 contains 19 residues. With 2 bases clipped from V and 6 bases from J, the junction kept 17 bases outside the gene matches. CDR3 amino acids: CASSLQSLGLAIPLNEQFF. CDR3 coding DNA: TGTGCCAGCAGCTTACAAAGTCTGGGACTAGCAATCCCCCTCAATGAGCAGTTCTTC.

On this clonotype: Just one base apart from a much larger clone, this may be a read error. V usage is TRBV12-3 or TRBV12-4 and J usage is TRBJ2-1; 7 nucleotides agree with TRBD2. Germline trimming cut 7 bases from V and 5 bases from J; bases unmatched to any gene: 8. This CDR3 comprises 14 residues. The CDR3 coding sequence is TGTGCCAGCACTCCCCGGGACTATGACAATGAGCAGTTCTTC. This translates into CASTPRDYDNEQFF.

This clonotype appeared a few times. V usage is TRBV12-3 or TRBV12-4 and J usage is TRBJ2-7; D is possibly TRBD2 (5 bases). CDR3 length equals 14 residues. Trimming shortened V by 6 bases and J by 0 bases, and 12 bases separated the two germline ends. CDR3 sequence (DNA): TGTGCCAGCAGCCCCATAGCGCACTCCTACGAGCAGTACTTC. Translation gives CASSPIAHSYEQYF.

This clonotype was counted between two and nine times. The chain's CDR3 is CASSLGQGYSYNEQFF. The CDR3 DNA follows: TGTGCCAGCAGCTTGGGGCAGGGCTACTCCTACAATGAGCAGTTCTTC. The V and J genes are TRBV5-6 and TRBJ2-1, with D perhaps matching TRBD1 (5 bases). V was clipped by 0 bases and J by 0 bases, with 10 bases between them. Germline-derived CDR1 and CDR2 are SGHDT and YYEEEE. The CDR3 loop spans 16 amino acids.

This CDR3 reads CASSFSPRTERNTEAFF. Written as DNA, the CDR3 is TGCGCCAGCAGCTTCTCGCCGCGGACAGAGCGTAACACTGAAGCTTTCTTT. The chain carries TRBV5-1 and TRBJ1-1, with D possibly TRBD1 on 6 matching bases. The V end was cut by 2 bases, the J end by 2 bases, with 19 bases between. The CDR3 loop spans 17 amino acids. Germline V gene data show CDR1 as SGHRS and CDR2 as YFSETQ.

This clonotype was counted ten times or more. The rearrangement links TRBV6-2 or TRBV6-3 to TRBJ2-1; 7 bases align to TRBD1. The V segment lost 5 bases and the J segment 3 bases; nucleotides outside the gene matches: 7. This CDR3 spans 15 amino acids. CDR1 is MNHEY, CDR2 SVGEGT, per germline. CDR3 sequence reads: CASSPEGQSYNEQFF. CDR3 coding DNA: TGTGCCAGCAGTCCAGAGGGACAGAGCTACAATGAGCAGTTCTTC.

At least ten counts were recorded for this clonotype. This sequence joins TRBV29-1 and TRBJ2-3; TRBD1 matches at 8 bases. Germline trimming cut 5 bases from V and 2 bases from J; bases unmatched to any gene: 6. Germline values: CDR1 SQVTM, CDR2 ANQGSEA. This CDR3 comprises 14 residues. CDR3 in amino acids: CSVSRDRPTDTQYF. In DNA, the CDR3 is TGCAGCGTTAGCCGGGACAGGCCCACAGATACGCAGTATTTT.